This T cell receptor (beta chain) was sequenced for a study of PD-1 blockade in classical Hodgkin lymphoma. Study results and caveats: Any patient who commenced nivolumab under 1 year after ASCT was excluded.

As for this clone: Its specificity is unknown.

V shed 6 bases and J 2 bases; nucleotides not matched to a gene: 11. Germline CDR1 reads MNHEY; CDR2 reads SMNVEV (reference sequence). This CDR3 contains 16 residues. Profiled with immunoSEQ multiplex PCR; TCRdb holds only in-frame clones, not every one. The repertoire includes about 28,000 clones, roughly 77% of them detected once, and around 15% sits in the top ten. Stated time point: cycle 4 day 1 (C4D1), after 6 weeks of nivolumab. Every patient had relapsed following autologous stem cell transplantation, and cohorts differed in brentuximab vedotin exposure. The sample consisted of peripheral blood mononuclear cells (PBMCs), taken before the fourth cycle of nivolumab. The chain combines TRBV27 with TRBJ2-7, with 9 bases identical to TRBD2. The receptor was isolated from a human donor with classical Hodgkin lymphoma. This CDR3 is CASSTRGLAGPYEQYF. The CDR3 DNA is TGTGCCAGCAGCACCAGGGGCCTAGCGGGACCCTACGAGCAGTACTTC.